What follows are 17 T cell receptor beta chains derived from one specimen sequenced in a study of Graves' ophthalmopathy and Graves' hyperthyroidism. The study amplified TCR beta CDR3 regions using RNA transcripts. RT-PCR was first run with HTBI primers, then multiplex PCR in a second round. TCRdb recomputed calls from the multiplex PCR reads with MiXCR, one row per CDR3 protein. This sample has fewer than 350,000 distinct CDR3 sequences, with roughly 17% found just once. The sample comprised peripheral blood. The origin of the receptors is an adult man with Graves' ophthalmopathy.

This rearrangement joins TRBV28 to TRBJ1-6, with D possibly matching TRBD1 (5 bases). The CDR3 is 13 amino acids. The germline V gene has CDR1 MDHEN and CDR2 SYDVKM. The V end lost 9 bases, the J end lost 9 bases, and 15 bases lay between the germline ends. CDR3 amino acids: CASRGGTISPLHF. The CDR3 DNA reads TGTGCCAGTAGGGGCGGAACAATTTCACCCCTCCACTTT.

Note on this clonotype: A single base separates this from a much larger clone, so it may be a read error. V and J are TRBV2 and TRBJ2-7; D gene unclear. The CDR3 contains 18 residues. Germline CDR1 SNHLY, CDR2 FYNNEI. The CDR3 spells CASRSDGWSRPTSYEQSF. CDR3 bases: TGTGCCAGCAGATCTGATGGGTGGTCACGACCGACCTCCTACGAGCAGTCCTTC. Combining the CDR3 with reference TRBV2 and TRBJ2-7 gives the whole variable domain EPEVTQTPSHQVTQMGQEVILRCVPISNHLYFYWYRQILGQKVEFLVSFYNNEISEKSEIFDDQFSVERPDGSNFTLKIRSTKLEDSAMYFCASRSDGWSRPTSYEQSFGPGTRLTVT.

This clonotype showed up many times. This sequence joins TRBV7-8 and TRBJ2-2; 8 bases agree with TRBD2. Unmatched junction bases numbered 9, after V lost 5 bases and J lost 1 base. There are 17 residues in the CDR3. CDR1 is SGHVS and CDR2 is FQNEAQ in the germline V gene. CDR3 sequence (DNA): TGTGCCAGCAGCGCCAATCTAGCGGGCCTGAACACCGGGGAGCTGTTTTTT. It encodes CASSANLAGLNTGELFF.

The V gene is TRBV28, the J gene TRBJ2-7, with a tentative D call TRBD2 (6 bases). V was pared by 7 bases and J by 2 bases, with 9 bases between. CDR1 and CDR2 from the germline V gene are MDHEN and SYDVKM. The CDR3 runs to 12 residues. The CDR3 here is CASNPGAYEQYF. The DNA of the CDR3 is TGTGCCAGCAACCCGGGAGCCTACGAGCAGTACTTC.

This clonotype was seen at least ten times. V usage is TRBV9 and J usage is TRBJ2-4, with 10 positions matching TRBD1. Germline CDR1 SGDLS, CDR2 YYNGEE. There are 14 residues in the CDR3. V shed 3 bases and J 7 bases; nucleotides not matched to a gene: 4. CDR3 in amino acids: CASSGPGQGNIQYF. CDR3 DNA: TGTGCCAGCAGCGGCCCGGGACAGGGGAACATTCAGTACTTC. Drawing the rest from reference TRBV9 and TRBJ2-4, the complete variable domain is DSGVTQTPKHLITATGQRVTLRCSPRSGDLSVYWYQQSLDQGLQFLIQYYNGEERAKGNILERFSAQQFPDLHSELNLSSLELGDSALYFCASSGPGQGNIQYFGAGTRLSVL.

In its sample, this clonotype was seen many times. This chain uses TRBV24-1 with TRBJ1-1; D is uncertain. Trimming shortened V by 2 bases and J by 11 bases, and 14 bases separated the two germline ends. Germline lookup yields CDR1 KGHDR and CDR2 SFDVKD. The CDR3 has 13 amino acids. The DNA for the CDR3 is TGTGCCACCAGTGATTCCCCAGGAGGTGAGGCTTTCTTT. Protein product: CATSDSPGGEAFF.

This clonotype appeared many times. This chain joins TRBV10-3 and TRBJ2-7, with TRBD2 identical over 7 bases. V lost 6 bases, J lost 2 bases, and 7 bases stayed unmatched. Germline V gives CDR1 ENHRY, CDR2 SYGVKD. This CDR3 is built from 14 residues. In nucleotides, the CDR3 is TGTGCCATCAGCCAGAGCGGGGACCCCTACGAGCAGTACTTC. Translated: CAISQSGDPYEQYF.

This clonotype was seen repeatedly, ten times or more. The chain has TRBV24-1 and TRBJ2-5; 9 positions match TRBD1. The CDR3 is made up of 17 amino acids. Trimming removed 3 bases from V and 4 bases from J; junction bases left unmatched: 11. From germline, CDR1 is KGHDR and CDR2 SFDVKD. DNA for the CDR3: TGTGCCACCAGTGATCCCTCCCCGGGACAGGGTCCAGAGACCCAGTACTTC. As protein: CATSDPSPGQGPETQYF.

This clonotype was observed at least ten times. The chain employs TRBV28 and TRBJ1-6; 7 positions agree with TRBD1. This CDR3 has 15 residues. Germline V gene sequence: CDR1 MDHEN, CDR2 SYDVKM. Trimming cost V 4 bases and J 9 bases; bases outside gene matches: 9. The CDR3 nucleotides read TGTGCCAGCAGTTATAGGTGGACAGGCGGTTCACCCCTCCACTTT. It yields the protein CASSYRWTGGSPLHF.

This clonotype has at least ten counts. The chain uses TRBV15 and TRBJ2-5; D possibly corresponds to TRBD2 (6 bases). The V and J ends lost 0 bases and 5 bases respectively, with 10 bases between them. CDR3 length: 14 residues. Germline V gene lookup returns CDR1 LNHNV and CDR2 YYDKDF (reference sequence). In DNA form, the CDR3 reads TGTGCCACCAGCAGAGAGCCGGGGGTGGAGACCCAGTACTTC. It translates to CATSREPGVETQYF.

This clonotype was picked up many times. CDR3 coding DNA: TGTGCCAGCAGCTCTCAATCGGTGGGGGGGGCTTTCTTT. Protein product: CASSSQSVGGAFF. This chain connects TRBV11-2 to TRBJ1-1; a weak D match, TRBD1 (5 bases). The germline gives CDR1 SGHAT, CDR2 FQNNGV. With 4 bases removed from V and 11 bases from J, the gap between germline ends came to 17 bases. The CDR3 loop spans 13 amino acids.

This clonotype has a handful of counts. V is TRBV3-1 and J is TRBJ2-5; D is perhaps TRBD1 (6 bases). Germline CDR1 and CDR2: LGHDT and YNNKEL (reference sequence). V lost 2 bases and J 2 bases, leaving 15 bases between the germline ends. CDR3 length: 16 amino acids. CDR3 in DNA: TGTGCCAGCAGCCAATTAGGTCGAGGGGGACAAGAGACCCAGTACTTC. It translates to CASSQLGRGGQETQYF.

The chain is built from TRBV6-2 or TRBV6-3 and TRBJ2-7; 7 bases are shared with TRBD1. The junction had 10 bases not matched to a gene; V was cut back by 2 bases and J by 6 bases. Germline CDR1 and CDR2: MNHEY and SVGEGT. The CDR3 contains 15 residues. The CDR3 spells CASSYHGQVGTEQYF. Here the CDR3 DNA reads TGTGCCAGCAGTTACCATGGACAGGTGGGGACCGAGCAGTACTTC.

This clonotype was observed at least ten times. The CDR3 DNA sequence: TGTGCCAGCAGTTTAGCTCGGGAGAACACTGAAGCTTTCTTT. Translation gives CASSLARENTEAFF. The V gene is TRBV12-3 or TRBV12-4, the J gene TRBJ1-1; D not resolved. There are 14 residues in the CDR3. The ends were cut back, 0 bases at V and 1 base at J, with 6 bases in the middle.

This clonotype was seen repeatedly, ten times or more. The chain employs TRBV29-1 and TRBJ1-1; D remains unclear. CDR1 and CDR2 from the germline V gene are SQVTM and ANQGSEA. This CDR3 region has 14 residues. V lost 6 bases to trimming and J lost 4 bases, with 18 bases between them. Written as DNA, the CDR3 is TGCAGCGTCTCTCGGTCGGGGATTGCCACTGAAGCTTTCTTT. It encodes CSVSRSGIATEAFF.

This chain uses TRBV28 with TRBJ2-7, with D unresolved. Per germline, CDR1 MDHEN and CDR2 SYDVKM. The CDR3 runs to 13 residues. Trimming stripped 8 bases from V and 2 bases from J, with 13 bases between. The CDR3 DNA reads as TGTGCCAGCGGAAGAACAGTTCCCTACGAGCAGTACTTC. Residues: CASGRTVPYEQYF.

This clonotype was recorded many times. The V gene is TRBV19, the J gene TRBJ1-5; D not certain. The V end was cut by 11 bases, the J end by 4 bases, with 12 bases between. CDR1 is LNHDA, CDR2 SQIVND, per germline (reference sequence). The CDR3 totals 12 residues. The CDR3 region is CASSQINQPQHF. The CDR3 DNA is TGTGCCTCATCCCAAATAAATCAGCCCCAGCATTTT.